This T cell receptor beta chain was sequenced for a study of shared clonotypes between healthy human individuals. Template amounts of approximately 310 ng DNA, 25,000 to 35,000 T cell genomes, were employed in unsorted PBMC replicate PCRs. Only in-frame clones appear in the TCRdb table, and some are missing; sequencing was by immunoSEQ multiplex PCR. The top ten clones hold around 12% of a sample with hundreds of thousands of clones, around 80% of them seen once. Per the germline V gene, CDR1 is SEHNR and CDR2 is FQNEAQ (reference sequence). This CDR3 is 13 amino acids long. V was cut by 5 bases and J by 9 bases, with 17 bases left in between.

The gene calls are TRBV7-9 and TRBJ2-7, with a possible D match to TRBD2 (5 bases). The clonotype comes from a woman between 40 and 55 years old in good health. Some clones in this sample may be carry-over from other donors' samples. The sequenced sample consisted of PBMCs. In DNA, the CDR3 is TGTGCCAGCAGCCCGGGGTCGGACGGAAGGCAGTACTTC. Protein: CASSPGSDGRQYF.